This TCR beta chain was captured in a study of CD8 T cells in ankylosing spondylitis. Many counts were recorded for this clonotype. Its antigen is not known. Germline assignment: CDR1 DFQATT and CDR2 SNEGSKA (reference sequence). This CDR3 has 10 residues. V was trimmed by 7 bases and J by 3 bases, leaving 6 bases between them. Preparation of TCR beta libraries was done by quantitative 5'-RACE with molecular barcodes. TCRdb passed the 5' RACE reads through MiXCR, listing each CDR3 protein once. Of a few hundred thousand distinct CDR3 sequences listed, roughly 6.6% are singletons. General study points: Blood of patients with ankylosing spondylitis appeared to be characterized by a TCR beta motif of 8 or 9 highly homologous variants. Peripheral blood held disease-linked clones only at relatively low frequency, and these were CD8+. According to the report, clones linked to the disease were significantly enriched in matched synovial fluid samples taken from ankylosing spondylitis patients.

Sequencing input: blood, either unsorted or a sorted T cell fraction (not recorded which). The TCR sequence derives from a male donor with ankylosing spondylitis. The chain has TRBV20-1 and TRBJ1-1; D remains unclear. The CDR3 DNA reads TGCAGTGGTTGGTACACTGAAGCTTTCTTT. Protein: CSGWYTEAFF.